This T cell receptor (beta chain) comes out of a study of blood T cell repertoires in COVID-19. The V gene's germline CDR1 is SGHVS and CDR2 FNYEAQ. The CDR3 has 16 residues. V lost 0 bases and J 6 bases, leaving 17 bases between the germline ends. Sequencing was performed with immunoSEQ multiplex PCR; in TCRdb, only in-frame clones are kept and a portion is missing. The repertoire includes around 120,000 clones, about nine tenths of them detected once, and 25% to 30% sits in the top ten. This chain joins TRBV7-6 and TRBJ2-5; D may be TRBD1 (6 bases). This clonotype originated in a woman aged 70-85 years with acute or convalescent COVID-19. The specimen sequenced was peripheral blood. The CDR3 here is CASSLAVGAGQQTQYF. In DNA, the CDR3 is TGTGCCAGCAGCTTAGCTGTGGGGGCGGGTCAACAGACCCAGTACTTC.